The next 2 T cell receptor beta chains were all read from a single sample in a study of tumor-infiltrating lymphocytes in primary liver carcinoma. Constant-region priming of around 500 ng total RNA yielded TCR beta cDNA. Slightly modified ARM-PCR served as the procedure for the TCR beta libraries. These libraries came from three rounds of nested multiplex PCR. Primers for the first two PCR rounds were TRBV1-TRBV30 forward primers and a C-beta reverse primer (roughly 10 cycles per round). TCRdb re-called the multiplex PCR reads with MiXCR, one entry per CDR3 protein. The sample includes about 100,000 distinct CDR3 sequences, about 70% of them seen just once. The source material, roughly 18-32 mg of unsorted bulk tissue, was used to co-extract RNA and DNA. Sequencing used tumor-adjacent normal liver tissue. The receptor source for this set is a man aged 35 to 55 with primary liver carcinoma and hepatitis B virus infection.

As regards this clonotype: A read error may explain this, as a much larger clone is one base away. V gene TRBV6-7 combines with J gene TRBJ2-1; the D gene is possibly TRBD2 (6 bases). TRBV6-7 falls under the ORF class, with uncertain function. Between the trimmed V and J ends, which lost 6 bases and 0 bases, there was a span of 12 bases. The CDR3 extends over 15 amino acids. DNA for the CDR3: TGTGCCAGCAGGGGGACTGTAAGCTCCTACAATGAGCAGTTCTTC. Translating it yields CASRGTVSSYNEQFF.

As to this clonotype: A junction end diverges from the germline sequence, so it may reflect a read error. The chain has TRBV11-2 and TRBJ2-1; TRBD1 agrees at 8 bases. The CDR3 runs 15 residues. The germline CDR1 and CDR2 sequences are SGHAT and FQNNGV. The CDR3 loop reads CANSSGQGGIDEQFF. The CDR3 bases are TGTGCCAACAGCTCCGGACAGGGAGGTATAGATGAGCAGTTCTTC.